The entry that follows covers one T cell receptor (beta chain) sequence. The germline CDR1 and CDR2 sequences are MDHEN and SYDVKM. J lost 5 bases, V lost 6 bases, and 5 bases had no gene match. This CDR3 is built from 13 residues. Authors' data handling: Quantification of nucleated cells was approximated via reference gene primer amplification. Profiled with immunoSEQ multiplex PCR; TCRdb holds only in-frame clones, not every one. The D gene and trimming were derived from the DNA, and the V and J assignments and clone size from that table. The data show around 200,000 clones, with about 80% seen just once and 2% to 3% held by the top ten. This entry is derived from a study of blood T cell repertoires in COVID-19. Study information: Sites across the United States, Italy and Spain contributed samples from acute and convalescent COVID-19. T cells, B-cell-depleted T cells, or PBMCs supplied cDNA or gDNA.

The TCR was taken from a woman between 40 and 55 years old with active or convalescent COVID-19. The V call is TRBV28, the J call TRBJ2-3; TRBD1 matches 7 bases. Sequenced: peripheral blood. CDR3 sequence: CASSPTGLDTQYF. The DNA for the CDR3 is TGTGCCAGCAGCCCGACAGGGTTAGATACGCAGTATTTT.